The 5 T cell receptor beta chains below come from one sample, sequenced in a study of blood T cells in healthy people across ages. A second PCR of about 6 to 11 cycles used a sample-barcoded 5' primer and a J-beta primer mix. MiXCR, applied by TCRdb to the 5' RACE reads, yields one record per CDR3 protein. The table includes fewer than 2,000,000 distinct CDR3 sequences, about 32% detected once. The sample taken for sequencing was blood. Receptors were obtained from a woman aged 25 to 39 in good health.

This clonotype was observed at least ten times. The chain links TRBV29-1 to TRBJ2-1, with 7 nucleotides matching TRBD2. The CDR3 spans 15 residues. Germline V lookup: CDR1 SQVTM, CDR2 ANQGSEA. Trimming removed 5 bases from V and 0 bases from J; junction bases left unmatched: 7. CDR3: CSVPVRDYSYNEQFF. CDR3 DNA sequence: TGCAGCGTTCCCGTCCGGGACTACTCCTACAATGAGCAGTTCTTC.

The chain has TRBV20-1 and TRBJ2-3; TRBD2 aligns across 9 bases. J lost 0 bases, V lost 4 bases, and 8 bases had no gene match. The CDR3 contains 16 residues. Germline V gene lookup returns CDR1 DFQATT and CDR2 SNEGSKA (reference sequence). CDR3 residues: CSATPRLAASTDTQYF. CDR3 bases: TGCAGTGCTACACCGAGACTAGCGGCAAGCACAGATACGCAGTATTTT.

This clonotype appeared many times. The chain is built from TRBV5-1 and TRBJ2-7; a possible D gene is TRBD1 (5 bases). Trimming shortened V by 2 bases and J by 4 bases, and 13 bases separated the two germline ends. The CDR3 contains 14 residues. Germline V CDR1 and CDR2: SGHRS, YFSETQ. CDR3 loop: CASSLDSRQYEQYF. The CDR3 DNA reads TGCGCCAGCAGCTTAGATTCCCGACAGTACGAGCAGTACTTC.

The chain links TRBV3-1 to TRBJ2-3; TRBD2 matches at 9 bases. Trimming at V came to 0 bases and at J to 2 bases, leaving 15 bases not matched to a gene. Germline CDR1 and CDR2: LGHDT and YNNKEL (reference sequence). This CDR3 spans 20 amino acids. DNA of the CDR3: TGTGCCAGCAGCCAAGATTTAGATTTCCGCGGGAGGGAACCCACAGATACGCAGTATTTT. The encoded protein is CASSQDLDFRGREPTDTQYF.

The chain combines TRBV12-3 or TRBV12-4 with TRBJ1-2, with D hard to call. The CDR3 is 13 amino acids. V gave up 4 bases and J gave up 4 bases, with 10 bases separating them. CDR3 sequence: CASSSAVLYGYTF. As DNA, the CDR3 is TGTGCCAGCAGTTCCGCAGTTCTCTATGGCTACACCTTC.